These 6 T cell receptor beta chains originate from one sample sequenced in a study of long-term antiretroviral therapy in people with HIV. Sequencing used immunoSEQ v3.0 at survey level. Libraries were prepared by immunoSEQ multiplex PCR; TCRdb keeps only in-frame clonotypes and omits some of them. The table records 30,000 to 40,000 clones, approximately 74% of them present only once. The sample in question was unsorted PBMCs, obtained 3 years after starting antiretroviral therapy. The source of these receptors is a man aged 50-59 years with HIV.

The chain couples TRBV10-3 to TRBJ2-7, with D perhaps TRBD1 or TRBD2 (5 bases each). Trimming pared 6 bases from V and 6 bases from J, leaving 21 bases between. Per the germline V gene, CDR1 is ENHRY and CDR2 is SYGVKD. The CDR3 spans 15 residues. The chain's CDR3 is CAIRTSGTDTAEQYF. The CDR3 DNA follows: TGTGCCATCAGGACCTCCGGGACGGATACCGCCGAGCAGTACTTC.

This rearrangement joins TRBV7-2 to TRBJ2-3; TRBD1 might be the D (6 bases). The CDR3 contains 16 residues. Trimming cost V 1 base and J 4 bases, with 15 bases left between them. Germline values: CDR1 SGHTA, CDR2 FQGNSA. The CDR3 DNA sequence: TGTGCCAGCAGCTTAGGGGGGCTAGGGGTGGCAGATACGCAGTATTTT. Encoded protein: CASSLGGLGVADTQYF.

This clone counts as medium-sized (0.01 to 0.1%). The CDR3 spells CASSLRGGYTF. CDR3 nucleotides: TGTGCCAGCAGCCTCAGGGGGGGCTACACCTTC. The V gene is TRBV9, the J gene TRBJ1-2; 7 bases match TRBD1. The CDR3 covers 11 residues. Trimming cost V 4 bases and J 8 bases; bases outside gene matches: 2. Per the germline V gene, CDR1 is SGDLS and CDR2 is YYNGEE.

Only a few counts were recorded for this clone. The chain combines TRBV19 with TRBJ1-5; D not certain. Germline CDR1 and CDR2: LNHDA and SQIVND (reference sequence). V was clipped by 7 bases and J by 0 bases, with 10 bases between them. The CDR3 totals 14 residues. CDR3 loop: CASTHSYSNQPQHF. The CDR3 coding sequence is TGTGCCAGTACCCACAGTTATAGCAATCAGCCCCAGCATTTT.

This clone was counted between two and nine times. The chain has TRBV20-1 and TRBJ1-2; TRBD1 matches 7 bases. CDR1 is DFQATT and CDR2 is SNEGSKA in the germline V gene (reference sequence). The CDR3 length is 11 residues. With V trimmed by 8 bases and J by 4 bases, 4 bases remained unmatched. The CDR3 nucleotides read TGCAGTCGACAGGGAGTCTATGGCTACACCTTC. Protein: CSRQGVYGYTF.

The chain is built from TRBV29-1 and TRBJ2-2; 7 bases map to TRBD2. V shed 4 bases, J shed 1 base, and the junction held 3 bases outside the gene matches. The CDR3 loop spans 14 amino acids. Per the germline V gene, CDR1 is SQVTM and CDR2 is ANQGSEA. The CDR3 protein is CSVVPGGNTGELFF. The CDR3 coding sequence is TGCAGCGTTGTCCCGGGAGGGAACACCGGGGAGCTGTTTTTT.